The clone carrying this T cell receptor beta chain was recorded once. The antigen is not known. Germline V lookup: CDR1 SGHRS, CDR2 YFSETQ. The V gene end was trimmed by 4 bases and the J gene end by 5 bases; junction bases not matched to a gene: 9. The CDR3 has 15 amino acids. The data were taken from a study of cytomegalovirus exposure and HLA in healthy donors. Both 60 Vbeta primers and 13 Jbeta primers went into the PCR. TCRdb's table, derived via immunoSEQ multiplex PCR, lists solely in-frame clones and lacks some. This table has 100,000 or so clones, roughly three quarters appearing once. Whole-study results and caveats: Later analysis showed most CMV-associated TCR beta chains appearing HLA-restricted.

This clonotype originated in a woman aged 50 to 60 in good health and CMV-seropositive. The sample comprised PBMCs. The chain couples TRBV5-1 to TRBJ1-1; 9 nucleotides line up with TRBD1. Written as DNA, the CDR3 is TGCGCCAGCAGCATATACAGGGGGCGCGGGACTGAAGCTTTCTTT. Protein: CASSIYRGRGTEAFF.